This section outlines one TCR beta chain sequence together with its context. The antigen remains undetermined. Treatment indicated: oral pan-JAK inhibitor, 5-10 mg twice daily. Lesional scalp punch biopsies and peripheral blood came from alopecia areata patients. The data belong to a study of CD8+ T cells in alopecia areata. Study overall: Tofacitinib therapy lasting 6 to 18 months was followed by 6 months off drug. Scalp area affected, as a percentage, set the severity score of treated patients.

Germline V gene sequence: CDR1 SGHDN, CDR2 FVKESK. The CDR3 length is 16 residues. After removal of 2 bases from V and 5 bases from J, the junction contained 10 bases not matched to a gene. Once RNA had been extracted, it was reverse transcribed into cDNA to act as the sequencing template. Here immunoSEQ multiplex PCR was the method, and the copy in TCRdb shows in-frame clones only, minus some. Of about 5,800 clones listed, around two thirds are singletons. Whole-study findings and limits: Scalp and blood samples kept many expanded lesional clones throughout tofacitinib. Against the mouse data, patients shared TCRs less clearly, possibly for HLA reasons.

The J gene is TRBJ2-3, the V gene TRBV14; 7 bases map to TRBD1. This receptor was obtained from a human donor with alopecia areata. The specimen comprised skin, sampled at approximately week 34, from a patient treated with tofacitinib. This CDR3 reads CASSQFLGTAIDTQYF. CDR3 coding DNA: TGTGCCAGCAGCCAATTCCTAGGGACAGCCATAGATACGCAGTATTTT.